One sample yielded the 23 T cell receptor beta chains listed below, sequenced in a study of OX40 agonist ivuxolimab in advanced cancers. Here immunoSEQ multiplex PCR was the method, and the copy in TCRdb shows in-frame clones only, minus some. This sample has roughly 70,000 clones, with just over 85% found just once. The specimen comprised CD4+ or CD8+ T cells sorted from blood, sampled in a trial of the OX40 agonist ivuxolimab. The receptors were gathered from an adult with an advanced solid tumor such as melanoma, head and neck, liver or kidney cancer.

The rearrangement uses TRBV11-2 and TRBJ2-7, with 10 bases identical to TRBD2. Per the germline V gene, CDR1 is SGHAT and CDR2 is FQNNGV. The trim removed 5 bases at V and 5 bases at J, leaving 3 bases unmatched. CDR3 size: 13 residues. CDR3 bases: TGTGCCAGCAGCCAGGGACTAGCGAACGAGCAGTACTTC. This encodes CASSQGLANEQYF.

Only one count was recorded for this clone. The chain employs TRBV5-1 and TRBJ2-2; D is undetermined. The V and J ends lost 6 bases and 0 bases respectively, with 9 bases between them. This CDR3 is built from 14 residues. The germline CDR1 and CDR2 sequences are SGHRS and YFSETQ. This chain's CDR3 is CASKTQANTGELFF. The CDR3 nucleotides are TGCGCCAGCAAAACGCAAGCGAACACCGGGGAGCTGTTTTTT.

The rearrangement joins TRBV7-2 to TRBJ1-1; a weak D match, TRBD1 (6 bases). The V and J ends lost 3 bases and 5 bases respectively, with 10 bases between them. In germline, CDR1 is SGHTA, CDR2 FQGNSA. The CDR3 runs to 13 residues. CDR3 region: CASSFNRVTEAFF. CDR3 coding DNA: TGTGCCAGCAGCTTTAACAGGGTTACTGAAGCTTTCTTT.

This rearrangement joins TRBV4-1 to TRBJ2-7; 8 bases line up with TRBD1. Germline CDR1 is MGHRA and CDR2 is YSYEKL. The CDR3 length is 14 residues. The V and J ends lost 4 bases and 3 bases, in that order; junction bases with no gene match: 5. The DNA of the CDR3 is TGCGCCAGCAGCCGTGAACAGGGGGTCTACGAGCAGTACTTC. This sequence encodes CASSREQGVYEQYF.

The genes are TRBV19 and TRBJ2-3; TRBD2 matches at 7 bases. Germline V gene sequence: CDR1 LNHDA, CDR2 SQIVND (reference sequence). The ends lost 5 bases at V and 14 bases at J; junction bases unmatched: 10. This CDR3 comprises 12 residues. CDR3 amino acids: CASSFTPGLPYF. The CDR3 DNA is TGTGCCAGTAGTTTCACGCCGGGACTACCGTATTTT.

The V and J genes are TRBV10-3 and TRBJ2-4; 10 positions agree with TRBD1. Per germline, CDR1 ENHRY and CDR2 SYGVKD. J lost 0 bases, V lost 3 bases, and 17 bases had no gene match. The CDR3 totals 21 residues. Here the CDR3 DNA reads TGTGCCATCAGTGACGAACCGGGACAGGGGCGAGGGTATCAAGCCAAAAACATTCAGTACTTC. It translates to CAISDEPGQGRGYQAKNIQYF.

The chain employs TRBV29-1 and TRBJ2-2; 7 bases map to TRBD1. V shed 7 bases, J shed 3 bases, and the junction held 8 bases outside the gene matches. The CDR3 loop spans 14 amino acids. The germline CDR1 and CDR2 sequences are SQVTM and ANQGSEA. The CDR3 here is CSGQQGVDTGELFF. The CDR3 DNA sequence: TGCAGCGGCCAGCAGGGGGTGGACACCGGGGAGCTGTTTTTT.

The chain uses TRBV7-9 and TRBJ2-1; TRBD2 might be the D (6 bases). The germline V and J ends were trimmed by 4 bases and 6 bases, with 22 bases remaining between them. CDR3 length equals 17 residues. Germline V gene lookup returns CDR1 SEHNR and CDR2 FQNEAQ (reference sequence). The CDR3: CASSSWRGQARSNEQFF. In DNA, the CDR3 is TGTGCCAGCAGCTCATGGCGGGGCCAGGCGAGATCCAATGAGCAGTTCTTC.

The chain is built from TRBV18 and TRBJ2-6; D call uncertain. This CDR3 spans 17 amino acids. The V end was cut by 6 bases, the J end by 0 bases, with 15 bases between. Germline V CDR1 and CDR2: KGHSH, LQKENI. The CDR3 spells CASSPREISSGANVLTF. The CDR3 nucleotides read TGTGCCAGCTCCCCCCGTGAAATCAGCTCTGGGGCCAACGTCCTGACTTTC.

This clone was found once. The rearrangement links TRBV27 to TRBJ2-1; TRBD1 agrees at 8 bases. CDR3 length: 14 amino acids. The J segment lost 10 bases and the V segment lost 6 bases, leaving 11 bases of the junction unmatched. Germline lookup yields CDR1 MNHEY and CDR2 SMNVEV (reference sequence). The CDR3 DNA reads as TGTGCCAGCAGCCCCCCGGGACAGGTGGTAGAGCAGTTCTTC. It translates to CASSPPGQVVEQFF.

This chain links TRBV19 with TRBJ2-5; 8 bases are a match to TRBD1. This CDR3 comprises 14 residues. V lost 6 bases and J lost 1; bases outside the gene matches: 4. The V gene's germline CDR1 is LNHDA and CDR2 SQIVND (reference sequence). CDR3: CASRDRETQETQYF. The CDR3 region has the DNA TGTGCCAGTAGGGACAGGGAGACCCAAGAGACCCAGTACTTC.

The CDR3, as DNA: TGTGCCAGCAGTCCCTCGGCAGCGAGATACTACAATGAGCAGTTCTTC. As protein: CASSPSAARYYNEQFF. This rearrangement joins TRBV28 to TRBJ2-1, with D hard to call. V was pared by 5 bases and J by 3 bases, with 17 bases between. This CDR3 has 16 amino acids. Germline CDR1 is MDHEN and CDR2 is SYDVKM. The full variable domain, completed using reference TRBV28 and TRBJ2-1, is DVKVTQSSRYLVKRTGEKVFLECVQDMDHENMFWYRQDPGLGLRLIYFSYDVKMKEKGDIPEGYSVSREKKERFSLILESASTNQTSMYLCASSPSAARYYNEQFFGPGTRLTVL.

The chain recombines TRBV28 with TRBJ1-5, with a possible D match to TRBD1 (6 bases). V was clipped by 3 bases and J by 2 bases, with 17 bases between them. Germline CDR1 and CDR2: MDHEN and SYDVKM. CDR3 length equals 17 residues. Here the CDR3 reads CASSFVWGAGGNQPQHF. CDR3 in DNA: TGTGCCAGCAGTTTTGTTTGGGGGGCTGGTGGCAATCAGCCCCAGCATTTT.

The chain joins TRBV28 to TRBJ2-7; a weak D match, TRBD1 (6 bases). The V and J ends lost 5 bases and 0 bases respectively, with 20 bases between them. Per germline, CDR1 MDHEN and CDR2 SYDVKM. There are 17 residues in the CDR3. The CDR3 bases are TGTGCCAGCAGTCGGCCCGCCCTCAGGGGCTACTCCTACGAGCAGTACTTC. It specifies CASSRPALRGYSYEQYF. The full variable domain, in which reference TRBV28 and TRBJ2-7 provide the parts outside the CDR3, is DVKVTQSSRYLVKRTGEKVFLECVQDMDHENMFWYRQDPGLGLRLIYFSYDVKMKEKGDIPEGYSVSREKKERFSLILESASTNQTSMYLCASSRPALRGYSYEQYFGPGTRLTVT.

The chain is built from TRBV7-2 and TRBJ2-5, with TRBD2 matching over 8 bases. CDR1 SGHTA and CDR2 FQGNSA come from the germline V gene. The CDR3 extends over 15 amino acids. The V segment lost 4 bases and the J segment 5 bases; nucleotides outside the gene matches: 9. This CDR3 is CASSSGGRIWETQYF. CDR3 DNA: TGTGCCAGCAGCTCAGGCGGGAGGATTTGGGAGACCCAGTACTTC.

The count of this clone is one. J is TRBJ1-1 and V is TRBV5-4; D perhaps matches TRBD1 (5 bases). V lost 0 bases and J 5 bases, leaving 11 bases between the germline ends. This CDR3 spans 14 amino acids. Germline lookup yields CDR1 SGHNT and CDR2 YYREEE (reference sequence). This CDR3 is CASSLGGASTEAFF. The CDR3 DNA reads as TGTGCCAGCAGCTTGGGAGGGGCATCGACTGAAGCTTTCTTT.

The chain is built from TRBV7-2 and TRBJ2-1, with TRBD2 matching over 13 bases. Per the germline V gene, CDR1 is SGHTA and CDR2 is FQGNSA. CDR3 length equals 16 residues. Trimming took 5 bases from V and 3 from J; bases not matched to a gene: 4. The CDR3 DNA is TGTGCCAGCAGCACCAGGACTAGCGGGAGCTACAATGAGCAGTTCTTC. Translation gives CASSTRTSGSYNEQFF.

In its sample, this clone was seen once. The chain links TRBV10-1 to TRBJ2-3; TRBD2 matches 11 bases. Germline CDR1 and CDR2: WNHNN and SYGVQD (reference sequence). The CDR3 consists of 14 residues. V trimming: 10 bases; J trimming: 2 bases; junction bases outside the gene matches: 5. The CDR3 DNA sequence: TGCGCCACCGGGACTAGCGGATCCACAGATACGCAGTATTTT. This codes for CATGTSGSTDTQYF.

The rearrangement links TRBV7-9 to TRBJ1-2; 8 positions match TRBD1. Trimming took 5 bases from V and 4 from J; bases not matched to a gene: 3. The length of the CDR3 is 13 residues. Germline V CDR1 and CDR2: SEHNR, FQNEAQ (reference sequence). The CDR3 protein is CASSPDRVYGYTF. CDR3 nucleotides: TGTGCCAGCAGCCCGGACAGGGTCTATGGCTACACCTTC.

The rearrangement joins TRBV7-8 to TRBJ1-2; D not resolved. Germline values: CDR1 SGHVS, CDR2 FQNEAQ. CDR3 length: 17 residues. Trimming removed 5 bases at V and 4 bases at J, with 23 bases between. CDR3 sequence reads: CASSPSVGRVGSYGYTF. The CDR3 DNA sequence: TGTGCCAGCAGCCCCTCTGTGGGTAGGGTGGGTAGCTATGGCTACACCTTC.

This clone was detected only once. The chain has TRBV6-5 and TRBJ2-5; D possibly matches TRBD1 or TRBD2 (6 bases each). Between the trimmed V and J ends, which lost 3 bases and 9 bases, there was a span of 11 bases. The CDR3 sequence is 12 residues long. Germline V gives CDR1 MNHEY, CDR2 SVGAGI. The CDR3 is CASSYSRGPQYF. Written as DNA, the CDR3 is TGTGCCAGCAGTTATTCCCGGGGGCCCCAGTACTTC.

The chain is built from TRBV5-1 and TRBJ2-7; tentative D call: TRBD1 (7 bases). CDR3 length: 15 amino acids. Germline CDR1 and CDR2: SGHRS and YFSETQ. Deletions cut 1 base from V and 1 base from J, with 12 bases between. CDR3 bases: TGCGCCAGCAGCTTGTCGCCAGGGGGGTCCTACGAGCAGTACTTC. This gives the protein CASSLSPGGSYEQYF.

The chain recombines TRBV5-1 with TRBJ2-7; 8 bases are a match to TRBD1. This CDR3 has 15 amino acids. Trimming at V came to 4 bases and at J to 5 bases, leaving 11 bases not matched to a gene. The V gene's germline CDR1 is SGHRS and CDR2 YFSETQ. The CDR3 loop is CASSPGTGHRNEQYF. CDR3 DNA: TGCGCCAGCAGCCCGGGGACAGGTCACAGGAACGAGCAGTACTTC.